Detailed here is one T cell receptor (beta chain). Its binding antigen is unknown. Base quality data are lacking; no much larger clone is found one base away. This specimen belongs to a study of cytotoxic CD8 clonotypes in ibrutinib-treated CLL (TCRdb year 2021). A note on the overall study: The cohort included about 15 treatment-naive and some 10 relapsed/refractory patients; around 18 were IGHV unmutated. Responses were partial in about 25 patients and complete in 2; after median about 63 months follow-up, around 15 stayed in remission and some twelve progressed. Every sample from remission and from progressive disease was obtained while the patients were still on ibrutinib. Response samples were taken after a median of around 13 months on treatment, ranging from roughly 6 to 36 months. Cryopreserved peripheral blood mononuclear cells were collected before treatment, at response, and at either disease progression or sustained remission. Longitudinal samples were available for about 30% of the roughly 90 trial participants. On average, each sample had 255,043 productive templates and about 89,000 productive rearrangements. General conclusions and limits of the study: Sampling times were not matched between sustained-remission and progressing patients, and lymph node repertoires were not studied. Clonality rose at ibrutinib response, remained stable during sustained remission, and dropped back toward baseline at progression. Public clonotypes were rare and either shrank or stayed stable during treatment, and the rise in clonality at ibrutinib response reflected expansion of private clonotypes. Baseline clonality exceeded that of age-matched healthy donors and correlated strongly with circulating CD8+ T-cell counts.

Read against the paper, the sample's time point label means: roughly 25 months on ibrutinib. Approximately 2 micrograms of genomic DNA were extracted from cryopreserved PBMCs for TCR beta library preparation. Longitudinal blood samples from CLL patients receiving ibrutinib monotherapy were subjected to high-throughput TCR beta sequencing. The patients took part in an open-label, single-center phase 2 trial of ibrutinib monotherapy. CDR3 length: 16 amino acids, cysteine to phenylalanine. The only DNA kept is the CDR3, 48 bases in frame from the first base. V is trimmed back by 4 bases and J by 3 bases, and the junction contains 6 bases that no gene match accounts for. From a lookup of the germline V gene, CDR1 and CDR2 are SGHTA and FQGTGA. A MiSeq instrument was used for deep resolution sequencing, which targeted depths ranging from 1 in 1 million up to 1 in 200,000 T cells, with coverage averaging 10x for each clonotype. The immunoSEQ hsTCRB Kit was used to generate TCR beta libraries. The original methods were these. ImmunoSEQ Data Assistant and ImmunoSEQ Analyzer were used for data analysis, and V, D and J genes were assigned according to IMGT definitions. Clonality, which ranges from 0 to 1, was calculated as one minus the normalized Shannon entropy of productive rearrangement frequencies. Only overrepresented clonotypes making up at least 0.05% of the repertoire of each patient were included in the public clonotype analysis. Approximately 12 repertoires from age-matched healthy donors, obtained from immuneACCESS, served as clonality controls. Not all clones reach the TCRdb copy of this immuneACCESS table, which keeps in-frame sequences only. Checked studies attribute under half of the gap to unresolved V genes and leave the rest unexplained. The V and J calls and the clone size are those of that table, but D and trimming were determined from the DNA. This sample lists around 250,000 clones; 60% to 75% were detected once. The ten biggest clones cover just over 15% of the sample.

Sequencing used PBMCs, obtained after 24 months of ibrutinib treatment. The rearranged chain carries TRBV7-3 and TRBJ2-1; 10 central nucleotides agree with TRBD1. This receptor was taken from a human donor with chronic lymphocytic leukemia. The DNA sequence is TGTGCCAGCAGCTCCATTGACAGGGGGCTCTACAATGAGCAGTTCTTC. Its protein is CASSSIDRGLYNEQFF.